Described below is a single T cell receptor (beta chain) sequence and its context. Original processing methods: How many nucleated cells were present was estimated from reference gene primer amplification. The protocol was immunoSEQ multiplex PCR, while the TCRdb copy is restricted to in-frame clones and leaves out a portion. That table supplies the V and J calls and clone size; D and trimming were determined from the DNA. The sample yields over 200,000 clones, approximately 89% seen once. The record originates from a study of blood T cell repertoires in COVID-19. Study context: The study drew acute and convalescent COVID-19 samples from the United States, Italy and Spain. Nucleic acid was either cDNA or gDNA, and it came from T cells, B-cell-depleted T cells, or PBMCs.

V gave up 6 bases and J gave up 0 bases; unmatched junction bases: 14. The length of the CDR3 is 18 residues. The germline gives CDR1 MNHEY, CDR2 SMNVEV (reference sequence). The clonotype was recovered from a man aged 40-55 years who had recovered from COVID-19. Sequencing was carried out using peripheral blood. The chain is built from TRBV27 and TRBJ2-1, with TRBD1 matching 7 bases. The CDR3 DNA is TGTGCCAGCAGGACTCGACAGACAGGGCTTAACTCCTACAATGAGCAGTTCTTC. Translated, it gives CASRTRQTGLNSYNEQFF.